This T cell receptor beta chain comes out of a study of T cells of healthy individuals. Trimming at V came to 3 bases and at J to 2 bases, leaving 6 bases not matched to a gene. Germline V CDR1 and CDR2: KGHDR, SFDVKD. The CDR3 has 16 residues. TCRdb passed the 5' RACE reads through MiXCR, listing each CDR3 protein once. The sample lists fewer than 75,000 distinct CDR3 sequences, about 16% occurring once. This clonotype appeared a few times. The chain recombines TRBV24-1 with TRBJ2-3, with TRBD1 identical over 8 bases. The clonotype originates from a human donor in good health. The CDR3 sequence is CATSDQGAEITDTQYF. DNA of the CDR3: TGTGCCACCAGTGATCAGGGGGCAGAAATCACAGATACGCAGTATTTT.